This T cell receptor beta chain was recovered during a study of PD-L1 blockade in urothelial cancer. Described time point: peripheral blood 6 weeks after treatment start. CDR3 length equals 13 residues. Trimming removed 0 bases from V and 3 bases from J, with 7 bases in between. The V gene's germline CDR1 is SGHRS and CDR2 YFSETQ. TCRdb's table, derived via immunoSEQ multiplex PCR, lists solely in-frame clones and lacks some. The sample holds roughly 45,000 clones, more than 75% seen once. The TCR originated in a man in his sixties with urothelial cancer. The rearrangement links TRBV5-1 to TRBJ2-7, with D perhaps matching TRBD1 (5 bases). The sequences come from PBMCs, collected around atezolizumab (anti-PD-L1) treatment. The CDR3 DNA sequence: TGCGCCAGCAGCTTGGTTCAGGGCTACGAGCAGTACTTC. It codes for CASSLVQGYEQYF.